Sequencing of this TCR beta chain was carried out in a study of blood T cells in healthy people across ages. J lost 1 base, V lost 3 bases, and 4 bases had no gene match. The CDR3 sequence is 14 residues long. The germline CDR1 and CDR2 sequences are DFQATT and SNEGSKA (reference sequence). A second PCR, run for about 7 to 11 cycles, used a sample-barcoded 5' primer plus a J-beta primer mix. Sequencing of every sample gave 3 million or more CDR3-containing paired-end reads. Using its own MiXCR run on the 5' RACE reads, TCRdb lists one record per CDR3 protein. The table lists more than 650,000 distinct CDR3 sequences, around a fifth of them singletons, with about 22% in the top ten. Donors were healthy Caucasian individuals from Russia aged about 6 to 90. The study isolated at least 6.5 million PBMCs from each sample.

The chain combines TRBV20-1 with TRBJ1-1; 8 bases are shared with TRBD1. The receptor was derived from a man between 65 and 85 years old in good health. Sequencing used blood. Here the CDR3 DNA reads TGCAGTGCTAGCGGCGGGACAGGGAACACTGAAGCTTTCTTT. It encodes CSASGGTGNTEAFF.